Listed below are T cell receptor beta chains from one sample, sequenced in a study of T-cell memory formation after mild COVID-19. TCRdb used MiXCR to reprocess the 5' RACE reads, holding one entry per CDR3 protein. The sample consists of 450,000 to 650,000 distinct CDR3 sequences, about a fifth of them appearing once. The sequencing sample was made of PBMCs or a T cell subset sorted from them (not recorded which). The receptors stem from an adult woman who had mild COVID-19 (a few samples of this study predate the infection). Cell type and time point are not known. The CDR3 runs from the conserved cysteine through the conserved F or W. D genes are given only for firm matches.

>TRBV9|TRBJ2-1|TRBD1
CASSVADRVHEQFF
>TRBV4-1|TRBJ2-7|TRBD1
CASSQDPGTGAYEQYF
>TRBV30|TRBJ2-1|NA
CAWMGLANEQFF
>TRBV6-5|TRBJ2-7|NA
CASSYSWAYEQYF
>TRBV6-2/TRBV6-3|TRBJ1-2|NA
CASRRNRELHNGYTF
>TRBV2|TRBJ1-5|NA
CASSEQVSNQPQHF
>TRBV6-2/TRBV6-3|TRBJ2-1|NA
CASTLGRNEQFF
>TRBV20-1|TRBJ2-1|TRBD2
CSARDGSGGAREQFF
>TRBV7-3|TRBJ1-2|NA
CASSETGMGYTF
>TRBV5-6|TRBJ2-5|TRBD2
CASTLLTSGTQETQYF
>TRBV19|TRBJ2-1|TRBD2
CASSSLAALYNEQFF
>TRBV20-1|TRBJ2-5|NA
CSRSRNSGETQYF
>TRBV10-3|TRBJ1-1|NA
CASSGRTEAFF
>TRBV6-5|TRBJ2-2|TRBD2
CASRDLAGPSNTGELFF
>TRBV10-3|TRBJ2-7|NA
CAIRQRDEIGEQYF
>TRBV7-6|TRBJ2-2|TRBD2
CASSSPLGGIAGGRVGELFF
>TRBV29-1|TRBJ1-1|NA
CSVEDFGGGKAFF
>TRBV10-3|TRBJ2-7|NA
CAIAAHSYEQYF
>TRBV12-3/TRBV12-4|TRBJ1-5|TRBD1
CASRRGTGRNQPQHF
>TRBV20-1|TRBJ2-3|TRBD2
CSASWLAGSTDTQYF
>TRBV29-1|TRBJ1-1|TRBD1
CSGGTGGGNEAFF
>TRBV12-3/TRBV12-4|TRBJ2-3|TRBD2
CASSHSSGGPTPSTDTQYF
>TRBV3-1|TRBJ1-5|NA
CASSQVRGQPQHF
>TRBV24-1|TRBJ1-2|TRBD1
CATSGSTGGGGTNYGYTF
>TRBV30|TRBJ1-2|NA
CAWPGTFGYTF
>TRBV6-1|TRBJ2-3|NA
CASRTGGKTDTQYF
>TRBV18|TRBJ1-5|NA
CASSPLSGRDSNQPQHF
>TRBV6-5|TRBJ1-2|NA
CASSYDGGYTF
>TRBV10-3|TRBJ2-7|NA
CAISEEGNHEQYF
>TRBV20-1|TRBJ1-5|TRBD1
CSAGTGVGQPQHF
>TRBV5-1|TRBJ1-2|TRBD1
CASSLAPPTGYGYTF
>TRBV7-2|TRBJ2-1|TRBD2
CASSLWLAGSEQFF
>TRBV4-3|TRBJ2-7|NA
CASSQGALTSYEQYF
>TRBV3-2|TRBJ2-7|NA
CASSQEPGTSGRAIDELLRSPYF
>TRBV6-1|TRBJ2-7|NA
CASSEAQTAGYEQYF